This T cell receptor beta chain was found in a study of shared clonotypes between healthy human individuals (dated by TCRdb to 2020 to 2022). For context, the study as a whole: A couple of women and a few men aged 18 to 49 years were included in the cohort. To increase sequencing depth and limit assay-specific biases, different laboratories used diverse techniques to prepare libraries and sequence TCR repertoires. To estimate repertoire size and how much clonotypes are shared between individuals, the study performed deep sequencing of blood TCR repertoires from five healthy adults. Leukapheresis yielded between about 0.94 and 10 billion PBMCs per donor. For each donor, three plates each were used for CD4 naive and CD4 memory, two plates were used for CD8 naive, and one plate was used for CD8 memory.

Comments on this clone: The antigen this receptor binds is unknown. No much larger clone is present one base from it, and per-base qualities are unavailable.

Broader findings and caveats from the paper: Sharing across a few donors was observed for approximately 4.6% of naive CD4, under 4% of naive CD8, roughly 2.3% of memory CD4, and roughly 0.4% of memory CD8 clonotypes. Compared with non-shared clonotypes, clonotypes shared by all four sorted-subset donors had higher generation probabilities. Incomplete sequencing was indicated by rarefaction of sorted-subset datasets, despite the large sequencing depth. Only blood was sampled, and tissue TCR repertoires likely differ from those in blood. Naive subsets generally had larger estimated clonotype richness than memory subsets did. Because the study included a small number of donors, the genetic and exposure-history diversity represented was limited. Based on pairwise subsampling, the degree of clonotype sharing among donors was expected to be affected by sequencing depth.

The donors were healthy, HIV-negative adults who had no recently reported acute infections or vaccinations. Every donor was a Caucasian adult living in Nashville, Tennessee, USA. Magnetic negative selection was used to enrich CD4+ T cells, after which naive cells were positively selected on CD45RA and the negative fraction became the memory subset. Blood was collected by leukapheresis, and PBMCs were isolated by Ficoll-Histopaque density gradient centrifugation and then cryopreserved in liquid nitrogen vapor phase. Purity and quantity of every magnetically sorted T cell population were checked by analytical flow cytometry. Genomic DNA was isolated from each sorted fraction and quantified by UV absorbance on a Nanodrop 2000c. Sequences SGHNT (CDR1) and YYREEE (CDR2) are obtained from the germline V gene (reference sequence). V trim: 3 bases; J trim: 5 bases; unmatched bases: 15. Measured from the cysteine to the phenylalanine, the CDR3 is 17 residues long. The entry retains the CDR3 DNA only, 51 bases that are in frame from base 1.

TCR CDR3 regions were amplified from genomic DNA by multiplex PCR using the deep immunoSEQ assay. Extracted genomic DNA from each cell subset was distributed evenly across all wells of several immunoSEQ 96-well plates, and each plate was treated as a replicate. For sorted subsets, around 0.2 ug genomic DNA, equal to about 30,000 T cell genomes, was loaded into each replicate PCR. Purified libraries were quantified with a Qubit 3.0 fluorometer, sized on a Bioanalyzer 2100, and re-quantified with the KAPA Library Quantification kit. Every immunoSEQ 96-well plate was sequenced on a dedicated single-read 150-cycle Illumina NextSeq 550 flow cell. In the original analysis: Because only junctional sequences without quality scores were contained in the immunoSEQ output, filtering matching that applied to full-length reads could not be performed. To assign V/J genes and CDR3, sequences were annotated using PyIR, a Python wrapper for IgBLAST v1.9, with IMGT germline references. Reads were filtered out if the reads had weak V/J assignments (E-value above 1e-6), no CDR3, stop codons, out-of-frame junctions, or ambiguous translated residues. A V3J clonotype was defined by an identical inferred V gene, J gene, and CDR3 amino acid sequence. Percentage overlap between repertoires was computed as shared unique clonotypes divided by the size of the smaller repertoire. Repertoire richness was assessed with RTK rarefaction, the Chao1 estimator, and Recon v2.1 estimates of unobserved clonotypes. OLGA was used to compute generation probabilities for all TCRbeta clonotypes that the gDNA method yielded from a few donors. TCRdb mirrors the immuneACCESS table, restricted to in-frame sequences. Some clones are absent from its copies; in checked studies, under half trace to an unresolved V gene, and the reason for the others is unknown. V and J calls and clone size are as listed in that table; D and trimming were resolved from the DNA. The sample records millions of clones, over 90% of which are singletons. Jointly, the top ten make up 0.39% of the sample.

This sequence originates from a man between 18 and 29 years old in good health. Some clones in this sample may be carry-over from other donors' samples. Sequencing used naive CD4+ T cells from PBMCs. The sample's cell subset or site label, in plain terms: CD45RA+ positively selected. This sequence uses TRBV5-4 and TRBJ2-5, with TRBD1 matching 8 junction bases. The nucleotide sequence reads TGTGCCAGCAGCTCCAAGAGGACAGGGTTGGTCCTGGAGACCCAGTACTTC. Its coded protein is CASSSKRTGLVLETQYF.